Sequencing of this TCR beta chain was carried out in a study of T cells in localized non-small cell lung cancer. Points from the study as a whole: Higher blood T cell density went with longer overall survival.

For this clone: Its target is not known.

The CDR3 totals 16 residues. Trimming at V came to 5 bases and at J to 1 base, leaving 7 bases not matched to a gene. Germline CDR1 reads SEHNR; CDR2 reads FQNEAQ (reference sequence). Sequencing used immunoSEQ multiplex PCR; TCRdb keeps in-frame clones, though not all of them. The table shows 30,000 to 35,000 clones, with less than 95% occurring only once. This specimen consisted of peripheral blood mononuclear cells, obtained before any cancer treatment. The sequence came from a female donor of 60 years or more with stage II lung adenocarcinoma. This sequence joins TRBV7-9 and TRBJ2-1, with 8 bases lining up with TRBD1. The CDR3 DNA reads TGTGCCAGCAGCCTCTCCGGGACAGGTTCCTACAATGAGCAGTTCTTC. The encoded protein is CASSLSGTGSYNEQFF.